This passage covers 27 T cell receptor beta chains from one sample sequenced in a study of blood T cell repertoires in COVID-19. The assay was immunoSEQ multiplex PCR, and TCRdb's table has in-frame clones only and misses some. Of around 29,000 clones listed, about 90% are singletons. Sequencing was done on a sample of peripheral blood. The origin of the receptors is a human donor in a cohort sampled during active COVID-19.

This rearrangement joins TRBV3-1 (or the pseudogene TRBV3-2) to TRBJ2-1; D is perhaps TRBD2 (6 bases). Looked up from germline, CDR1 is LGHDT and CDR2 is YNNKEL (reference sequence). The CDR3 sequence is 12 residues long. With 0 bases removed from V and 12 bases from J, the gap between germline ends came to 9 bases. Written as DNA, the CDR3 is TGTGCCAGCAGCCAAGACGAAGCGGGGCAGTTCTTC. Translating gives CASSQDEAGQFF.

This chain uses TRBV9 with TRBJ2-2; 11 bases fit TRBD2. The CDR3 covers 16 residues. Germline CDR1 SGDLS, CDR2 YYNGEE. The junction had 8 bases not matched to a gene; V was cut back by 3 bases and J by 7 bases. The CDR3 loop reads CASSASIAGGIGELFF. In DNA, the CDR3 is TGTGCCAGCAGCGCCTCCATAGCGGGGGGGATCGGGGAGCTGTTTTTT.

The rearrangement joins TRBV7-9 to TRBJ2-7, with 12 bases lining up with TRBD2. V gave up 5 bases and J gave up 6 bases; unmatched junction bases: 5. The CDR3 runs 14 residues. Germline CDR1 SEHNR, CDR2 FQNEAQ (reference sequence). CDR3 amino acids: CASSQTSGSSEQYF. Written as DNA, the CDR3 is TGTGCCAGCAGCCAGACTAGCGGGAGCTCCGAGCAGTACTTC.

The V and J genes are TRBV19 and TRBJ1-6, with 9 bases aligning to TRBD1. This CDR3 comprises 15 residues. V lost 6 bases, J lost 9 bases, and 9 bases stayed unmatched. Germline assignment: CDR1 LNHDA and CDR2 SQIVND (reference sequence). CDR3 bases: TGTGCCAGTAGGCAACCGGGACAGGGAATTTCACCCCTCCACTTT. This codes for CASRQPGQGISPLHF.

The chain couples TRBV12-5 to TRBJ2-1, with a possible D match to TRBD2 (6 bases). The CDR3 is made up of 15 amino acids. Germline CDR1 reads LGHNT; CDR2 reads FRNRAP. Trimming left V 5 bases short and J 2 bases short, with 13 bases between. The CDR3 is CASGPTPGAYNEQFF. The CDR3, as DNA: TGTGCTAGTGGTCCGACCCCGGGGGCCTACAATGAGCAGTTCTTC.

This chain connects TRBV6-5 to TRBJ2-7; TRBD2 matches at 11 bases. V dropped 4 bases and J dropped 3; count of bases not matched to a gene: 5. The CDR3 sequence is 15 residues long. Germline CDR1 and CDR2: MNHEY and SVGAGI. The CDR3 loop is CASSSLTSGNYEQYF. CDR3 sequence (DNA): TGTGCCAGCAGTTCCCTGACTAGCGGGAACTACGAGCAGTACTTC.

The rearrangement uses TRBV5-1 and TRBJ2-7, with 11 bases that match TRBD2. Trimming removed 4 bases from V and 3 bases from J; junction bases left unmatched: 6. CDR1 SGHRS and CDR2 YFSETQ come from the germline V gene. This CDR3 is built from 15 residues. In DNA, the CDR3 is TGCGCCAGCAGCGTTAGCGGGGGGGGAAGCTACGAGCAGTACTTC. Residues: CASSVSGGGSYEQYF. Combining the CDR3 with reference TRBV5-1 and TRBJ2-7 gives the whole variable domain KAGVTQTPRYLIKTRGQQVTLSCSPISGHRSVSWYQQTPGQGLQFLFEYFSETQRNKGNFPGRFSGRQFSNSRSEMNVSTLELGDSALYLCASSVSGGGSYEQYFGPGTRLTVT.

This clone was detected once. V usage is TRBV6-5 and J usage is TRBJ2-1; the D gene is possibly TRBD2 (5 bases). Germline CDR1 MNHEY, CDR2 SVGAGI. CDR3 length: 14 amino acids. V was pared by 5 bases and J by 0 bases, with 8 bases between. The CDR3 DNA follows: TGTGCCAGCAGTCTAGCTAGCTCCTACAATGAGCAGTTCTTC. This codes for CASSLASSYNEQFF.

This chain joins TRBV2 and TRBJ2-7, with TRBD2 identical over 7 bases. The CDR3 is 15 residues long. Trimming at V came to 6 bases and at J to 6 bases, leaving 14 bases not matched to a gene. CDR1 is SNHLY, CDR2 FYNNEI, per germline. The CDR3 coding sequence is TGTGCCAGCAGCCTAAGCGGGATAGGATGGGGCGAGCAGTACTTC. As protein: CASSLSGIGWGEQYF.

This chain uses TRBV10-2 with TRBJ2-1; TRBD2 aligns across 9 bases. This CDR3 spans 14 amino acids. V lost 3 bases, J lost 7 bases, and 4 bases stayed unmatched. Germline V lookup: CDR1 WSHSY, CDR2 SAAADI. Here the CDR3 reads CASSEDSGRNEQFF. The CDR3 nucleotides read TGCGCCAGCAGTGAAGACAGCGGGAGGAATGAGCAGTTCTTC.

This chain connects TRBV6-6 to TRBJ2-7; D gene ambiguous. With 6 bases removed from V and 0 bases from J, the gap between germline ends came to 12 bases. Germline-derived CDR1 and CDR2 are MNHNY and SVGAGI (reference sequence). This CDR3 spans 14 amino acids. CDR3 region: CASSNPPSSYEQYF. The CDR3 bases are TGTGCCAGCAGCAACCCCCCTAGCTCCTACGAGCAGTACTTC.

V and J are TRBV6-1 and TRBJ2-1; maybe TRBD2 (7 bases). The V gene lost 7 bases and the J gene lost 5 bases, with 12 bases spanning the gap. The CDR3 totals 13 residues. Germline CDR1 is MNHNS and CDR2 is SASEGT. The CDR3 loop reads CASKRGGNNEQFF. CDR3 nucleotide sequence: TGTGCCAGCAAAAGGGGGGGAAACAATGAGCAGTTCTTC.

The rearrangement joins TRBV3-1 (or the pseudogene TRBV3-2) to TRBJ1-1; D not certain. With 5 bases removed from V and 7 bases from J, the gap between germline ends came to 8 bases. The V gene's germline CDR1 is LGHDT and CDR2 YNNKEL (reference sequence). This CDR3 spans 11 amino acids. The CDR3 DNA is TGTGCCAGCAGCTTAGCGGGTGAAGCTTTCTTT. As protein: CASSLAGEAFF.

The V and J genes are TRBV6-1 and TRBJ2-1, with 11 bases matching TRBD2. With V trimmed by 4 bases and J by 2 bases, 4 bases remained unmatched. This CDR3 comprises 16 residues. Germline-derived CDR1 and CDR2 are MNHNS and SASEGT. CDR3 nucleotides: TGTGCCAGCAGTGTTTTACTAGCGGGGGCCTACAATGAGCAGTTCTTC. This sequence encodes CASSVLLAGAYNEQFF.

This clone was seen only once. The chain employs TRBV7-8 and TRBJ2-3; 10 bases are a match to TRBD2. This CDR3 region has 18 residues. Germline V gives CDR1 SGHVS, CDR2 FQNEAQ. Germline trimming cut 0 bases from V and 6 bases from J; bases unmatched to any gene: 12. The CDR3 loop is CASSLAPKRGGSTDTQYF. CDR3 in DNA: TGTGCCAGCAGCTTAGCGCCCAAGCGGGGGGGTTCCACGGATACGCAGTATTTT. The full variable domain, in which reference TRBV7-8 and TRBJ2-3 provide the parts outside the CDR3, is GAGVSQSPRYKVAKRGQDVALRCDPISGHVSLFWYQQALGQGPEFLTYFQNEAQLDKSGLPSDRFFAERPEGSVSTLKIQRTQQEDSAVYLCASSLAPKRGGSTDTQYFGPGTRLTVL.

This chain uses TRBV6-2 or TRBV6-3 with TRBJ2-3; D perhaps matches TRBD2 (6 bases). Germline V gene lookup returns CDR1 MNHEY and CDR2 SVGEGT. Trimming removed 1 base at V and 2 bases at J, with 10 bases between. CDR3 length: 15 amino acids. The CDR3 DNA follows: TGTGCCAGCAGTTACTTCGGGGGAAACACAGATACGCAGTATTTT. The encoded protein is CASSYFGGNTDTQYF.

V is TRBV2 and J is TRBJ2-1, with a tentative D call TRBD2 (5 bases). V was shortened by 4 bases and J by 8 bases, with 6 bases between the two germline ends. This CDR3 is built from 11 residues. The germline gives CDR1 SNHLY, CDR2 FYNNEI. The CDR3 coding sequence is TGTGCCAGCAGTGCGGAGGATGAGCAGTTCTTC. Its translation is CASSAEDEQFF.

CDR3 in DNA: TGTGCCAGCAGCTTTGACAGGGTTAACACTGAAGCTTTCTTT. Translation: CASSFDRVNTEAFF. This chain uses TRBV5-4 with TRBJ1-1; TRBD1 matches 7 bases. J gave up 2 bases and V 2 bases, and 3 bases lay outside the gene matches. The CDR3 extends over 14 amino acids. CDR1 and CDR2 (germline): SGHNT, YYREEE (reference sequence).

V usage is TRBV4-2 and J usage is TRBJ1-5; 7 positions agree with TRBD1. Germline CDR1 is LGHNA and CDR2 is YNFKEQ. The trim removed 3 bases at V and 3 bases at J, leaving 5 bases unmatched. The CDR3 is 15 residues long. Here the CDR3 reads CASSHLQGNNQPQHF. CDR3 coding DNA: TGTGCCAGCAGCCATTTACAGGGGAACAATCAGCCCCAGCATTTT.

This clone was detected only once. The chain employs TRBV9 and TRBJ1-6; D might be TRBD1 (5 bases). The CDR3 is 13 amino acids. V lost 3 bases and J lost 6, with 7 bases in between. CDR1 and CDR2 (germline): SGDLS, YYNGEE. The CDR3 DNA sequence: TGTGCCAGCAGCGGACAGCCTAATTCACCCCTCCACTTT. Protein product: CASSGQPNSPLHF.

The chain couples TRBV5-6 to TRBJ1-1; a possible D gene is TRBD1 (5 bases). The germline V gene has CDR1 SGHDT and CDR2 YYEEEE. The CDR3 runs 14 residues. The V and J ends lost 4 bases and 1 base respectively, with 11 bases between them. The CDR3 DNA reads TGTGCCAGCAGCCTGGGACCGGGGAACACTGAAGCTTTCTTT. Its translation is CASSLGPGNTEAFF.

The J gene is TRBJ2-7, the V gene TRBV18, with TRBD1 as a possible D gene (7 bases). Germline V gene data show CDR1 as KGHSH and CDR2 as LQKENI. V dropped 4 bases and J dropped 0 bases, with 19 bases sitting between them. The CDR3 totals 17 residues. The CDR3 sequence: CASSLGVQGRSSYEQYF. The CDR3 region has the DNA TGTGCCAGCTCACTGGGCGTACAGGGGAGGAGCTCCTACGAGCAGTACTTC.

V and J are TRBV7-6 and TRBJ2-5; D is possibly TRBD1 (6 bases). Trimming removed 1 base at V and 2 bases at J, with 20 bases between. In germline, CDR1 is SGHVS, CDR2 FNYEAQ. The CDR3 has 18 amino acids. The CDR3 region has the DNA TGTGCCAGCAGCTTAGGCCCACCGACAGGATTGGGACAAGAGACCCAGTACTTC. Its translation is CASSLGPPTGLGQETQYF. The full variable domain, in which reference TRBV7-6 and TRBJ2-5 provide the parts outside the CDR3, is GAGVSQSPRYKVTKRGQDVALRCDPISGHVSLYWYRQALGQGPEFLTYFNYEAQQDKSGLPNDRFSAERPEGSISTLTIQRTEQRDSAMYRCASSLGPPTGLGQETQYFGPGTRLLVL.

This clone was seen once. The chain uses TRBV7-9 and TRBJ2-5; 8 positions agree with TRBD2. Germline V gene lookup returns CDR1 SEHNR and CDR2 FQNEAQ (reference sequence). This CDR3 is built from 15 residues. J lost 5 bases, V lost 4 bases, and 9 bases had no gene match. For the CDR3, the DNA is TGTGCCAGCAGCTCCAACCCGGGGGGGCCTGAGACCCAGTACTTC. Translation: CASSSNPGGPETQYF.

The V and J genes are TRBV19 and TRBJ1-2; 7 positions agree with TRBD1. The CDR3 extends over 15 amino acids. CDR1 LNHDA and CDR2 SQIVND come from the germline V gene (reference sequence). V lost 5 bases, J lost 3 bases, and 9 bases stayed unmatched. The CDR3 DNA reads TGTGCCAGTAGTGGGAGACAGGGACCGGACTATGGCTACACCTTC. Translation gives CASSGRQGPDYGYTF.

The chain combines TRBV9 with TRBJ2-3; TRBD2 matches at 10 bases. J lost 4 bases, V lost 4 bases, and 12 bases had no gene match. CDR1 and CDR2 (germline): SGDLS, YYNGEE. The CDR3 is 17 residues long. The CDR3 coding sequence is TGTGCCAGCAGCCTTTTGCCCCCTAGCGGGAGAGCAGATACGCAGTATTTT. Amino acid sequence: CASSLLPPSGRADTQYF.

This clone was observed once. The chain uses TRBV5-1 and TRBJ2-7; the match to TRBD1 covers 12 bases. V dropped 0 bases and J dropped 7; count of bases not matched to a gene: 5. CDR3 size: 15 residues. Germline V CDR1 and CDR2: SGHRS, YFSETQ. CDR3 region: CASSLEGQGAGEQYF. The DNA for the CDR3 is TGCGCCAGCAGCTTGGAGGGACAGGGGGCGGGGGAGCAGTACTTC.